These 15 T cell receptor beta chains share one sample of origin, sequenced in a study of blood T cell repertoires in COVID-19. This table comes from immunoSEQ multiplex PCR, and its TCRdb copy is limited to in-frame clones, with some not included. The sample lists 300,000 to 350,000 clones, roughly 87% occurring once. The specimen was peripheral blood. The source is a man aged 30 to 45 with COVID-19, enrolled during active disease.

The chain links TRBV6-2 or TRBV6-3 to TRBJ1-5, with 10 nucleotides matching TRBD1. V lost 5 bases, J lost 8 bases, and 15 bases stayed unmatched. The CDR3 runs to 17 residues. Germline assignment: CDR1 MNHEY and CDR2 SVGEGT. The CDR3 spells CASSKTGGPREIKPQHF. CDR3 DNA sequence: TGTGCCAGCAGTAAGACAGGGGGCCCCCGGGAGATCAAGCCCCAGCATTTT.

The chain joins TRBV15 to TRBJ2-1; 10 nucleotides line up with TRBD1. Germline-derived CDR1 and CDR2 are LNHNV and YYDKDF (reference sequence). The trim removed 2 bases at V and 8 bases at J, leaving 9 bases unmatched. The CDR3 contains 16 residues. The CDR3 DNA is TGTGCCACCAGCAGAAGTCCCTCGGACAGGGGGGATGAGCAGTTCTTC. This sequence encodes CATSRSPSDRGDEQFF.

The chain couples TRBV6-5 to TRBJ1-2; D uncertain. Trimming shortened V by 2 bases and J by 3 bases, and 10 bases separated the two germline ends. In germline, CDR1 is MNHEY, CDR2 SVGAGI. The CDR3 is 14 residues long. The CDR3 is CASSYVPEDYGYTF. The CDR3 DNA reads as TGTGCCAGCAGTTACGTACCGGAGGACTATGGCTACACCTTC.

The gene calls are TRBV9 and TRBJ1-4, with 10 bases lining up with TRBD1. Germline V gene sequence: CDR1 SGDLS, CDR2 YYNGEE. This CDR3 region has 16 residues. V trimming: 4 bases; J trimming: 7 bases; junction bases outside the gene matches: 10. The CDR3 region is CASSPRQGASREKLFF. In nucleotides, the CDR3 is TGTGCCAGCAGCCCTCGACAGGGGGCTTCACGTGAAAAACTGTTTTTT. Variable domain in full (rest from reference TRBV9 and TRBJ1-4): DSGVTQTPKHLITATGQRVTLRCSPRSGDLSVYWYQQSLDQGLQFLIQYYNGEERAKGNILERFSAQQFPDLHSELNLSSLELGDSALYFCASSPRQGASREKLFFGSGTQLSVL.

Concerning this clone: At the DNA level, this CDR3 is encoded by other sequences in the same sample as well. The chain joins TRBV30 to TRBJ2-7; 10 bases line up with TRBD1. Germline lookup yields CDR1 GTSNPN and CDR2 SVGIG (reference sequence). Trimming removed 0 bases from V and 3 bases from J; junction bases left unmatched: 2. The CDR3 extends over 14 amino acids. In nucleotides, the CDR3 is TGTGCCTGGAGTGTATGGACAGGGGGCTACGAGCAGTACTTC. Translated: CAWSVWTGGYEQYF.

CDR3 sequence: CASSQTSGLDTQYF. For the CDR3, the DNA is TGTGCCAGCAGCCAGACCTCCGGACTAGATACGCAGTATTTT. The J gene is TRBJ2-3, the V gene TRBV14, with D possibly being TRBD2 (5 bases). This CDR3 has 14 residues. V lost 3 bases and J lost 5, with 12 bases in between. Germline V lookup: CDR1 SGHDN, CDR2 FVKESK.

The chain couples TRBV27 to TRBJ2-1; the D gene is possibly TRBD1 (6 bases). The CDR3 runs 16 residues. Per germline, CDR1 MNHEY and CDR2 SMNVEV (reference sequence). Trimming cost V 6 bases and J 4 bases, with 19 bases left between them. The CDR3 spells CASRGGVFHGYNEQFF. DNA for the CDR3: TGTGCCAGCAGAGGGGGAGTTTTCCACGGATACAATGAGCAGTTCTTC.

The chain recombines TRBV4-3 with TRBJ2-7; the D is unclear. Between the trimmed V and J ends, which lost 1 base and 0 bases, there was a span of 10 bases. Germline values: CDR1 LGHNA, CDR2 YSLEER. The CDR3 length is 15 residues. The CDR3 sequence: CASSQGFGSSYEQYF. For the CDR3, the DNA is TGCGCCAGCAGCCAAGGGTTCGGGTCCTCCTACGAGCAGTACTTC.

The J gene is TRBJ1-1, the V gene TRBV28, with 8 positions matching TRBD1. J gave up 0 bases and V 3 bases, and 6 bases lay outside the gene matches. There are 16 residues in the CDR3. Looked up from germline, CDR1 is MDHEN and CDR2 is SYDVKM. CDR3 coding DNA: TGTGCCAGCAGTTTCTCAGGGGGCCGCATGAACACTGAAGCTTTCTTT. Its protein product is CASSFSGGRMNTEAFF.

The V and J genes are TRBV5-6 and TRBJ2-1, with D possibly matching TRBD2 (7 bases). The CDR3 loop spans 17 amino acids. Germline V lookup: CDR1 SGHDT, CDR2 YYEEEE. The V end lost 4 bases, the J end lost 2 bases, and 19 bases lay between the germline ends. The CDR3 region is CASSAGGGRGTYNEQFF. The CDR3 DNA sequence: TGTGCCAGCAGCGCTGGGGGGGGCAGGGGAACCTACAATGAGCAGTTCTTC.

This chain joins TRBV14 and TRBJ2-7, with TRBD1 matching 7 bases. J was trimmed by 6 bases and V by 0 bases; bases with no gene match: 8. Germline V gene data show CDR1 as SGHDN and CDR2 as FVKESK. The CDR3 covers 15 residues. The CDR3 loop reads CASSQEQTGNSEQYF. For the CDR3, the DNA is TGTGCCAGCAGCCAAGAGCAGACAGGGAATAGCGAGCAGTACTTC.

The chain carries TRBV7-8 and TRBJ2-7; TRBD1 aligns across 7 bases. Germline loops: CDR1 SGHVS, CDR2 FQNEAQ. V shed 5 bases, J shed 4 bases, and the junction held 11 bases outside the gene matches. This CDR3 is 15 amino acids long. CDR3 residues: CASSPRRDSSYEQYF. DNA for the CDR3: TGTGCCAGCAGCCCCCGCCGGGACAGTTCATACGAGCAGTACTTC.

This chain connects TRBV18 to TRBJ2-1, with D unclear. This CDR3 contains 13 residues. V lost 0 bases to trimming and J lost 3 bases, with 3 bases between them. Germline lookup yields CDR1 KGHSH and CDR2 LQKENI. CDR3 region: CASSPPNYNEQFF. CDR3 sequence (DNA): TGTGCCAGCTCACCACCTAACTACAATGAGCAGTTCTTC.

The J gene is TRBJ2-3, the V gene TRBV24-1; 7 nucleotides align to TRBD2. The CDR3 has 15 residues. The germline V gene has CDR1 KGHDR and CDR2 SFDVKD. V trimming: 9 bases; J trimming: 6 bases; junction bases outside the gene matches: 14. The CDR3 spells CATHPSLGGDDTQYF. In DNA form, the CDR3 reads TGTGCCACCCACCCCTCGTTGGGAGGGGACGATACGCAGTATTTT.

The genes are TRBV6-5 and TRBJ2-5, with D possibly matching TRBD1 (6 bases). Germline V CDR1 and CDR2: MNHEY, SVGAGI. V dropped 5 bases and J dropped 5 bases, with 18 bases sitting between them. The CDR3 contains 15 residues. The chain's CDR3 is CASSPRTAMGETQYF. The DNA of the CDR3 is TGTGCCAGCAGTCCCCGGACAGCGATGGGGGAGACCCAGTACTTC.